These 17 T cell receptor beta chains were sequenced from one sample in a study of blood T cell repertoires in COVID-19. Assay: immunoSEQ multiplex PCR; the TCRdb copy retains only in-frame clones and omits some. Seen here are roughly 90,000 clones, around 90% observed once, and the top ten hold around 2.9%. The sample comprised peripheral blood. These receptors came from a man aged 45-60 years with COVID-19, enrolled during active disease.

The chain links TRBV19 to TRBJ2-1, with D possibly matching TRBD1 (6 bases). The V end was cut by 1 base, the J end by 2 bases, with 9 bases between. Germline CDR1 reads LNHDA; CDR2 reads SQIVND (reference sequence). CDR3 length: 15 residues. The chain's CDR3 is CASSIGTGTYNEQFF. The CDR3 nucleotides read TGTGCCAGTAGTATAGGCACAGGGACCTACAATGAGCAGTTCTTC.

The table lists this clone with a count of one. The rearrangement uses TRBV21-1 and TRBJ1-5. TRBV21-1 represents a pseudogene. The length of the CDR3 is 18 residues. The CDR3 here is CASSKAGGRGYSNQPQHF. Here the CDR3 DNA reads TGTGCCAGCAGCAAAGCGGGGGGACGGGGATATAGCAATCAGCCCCAGCATTTT.

The chain has TRBV5-1 and TRBJ1-2; no definite D call. Trimming removed 0 bases at V and 5 bases at J, with 8 bases between. The germline V gene encodes CDR1 SGHRS and CDR2 YFSETQ. This CDR3 is 13 amino acids long. The CDR3 sequence: CASSLERAYGYTF. DNA of the CDR3: TGCGCCAGCAGCTTGGAGAGAGCTTATGGCTACACCTTC.

The chain combines TRBV5-4 with TRBJ1-2; tentatively, D is TRBD1 (6 bases). The germline CDR1 and CDR2 sequences are SGHNT and YYREEE (reference sequence). Trimming pared 2 bases from V and 4 bases from J, leaving 12 bases between. This CDR3 contains 14 residues. The CDR3 loop reads CASSFQGSPYGYTF. As DNA, the CDR3 is TGTGCCAGCAGCTTCCAGGGGTCGCCCTATGGCTACACCTTC. Supplemented by reference TRBV5-4 and TRBJ1-2, the full variable domain reads ETGVTQSPTHLIKTRGQQVTLRCSSQSGHNTVSWYQQALGQGPQFIFQYYREEENGRGNFPPRFSGLQFPNYSSELNVNALELDDSALYLCASSFQGSPYGYTFGSGTRLTVV.

The V gene is TRBV18, the J gene TRBJ2-5; a weak D match, TRBD1 (6 bases). The CDR3 runs 13 residues. Looked up from germline, CDR1 is KGHSH and CDR2 is LQKENI. V was clipped by 6 bases and J by 3 bases, with 11 bases between them. The chain's CDR3 is CASSVGQKETQYF. The CDR3 DNA reads TGTGCCAGCTCGGTCGGACAGAAAGAGACCCAGTACTTC. Together with reference TRBV18 and TRBJ2-5, the CDR3 gives the full variable domain: NAGVMQNPRHLVRRRGQEARLRCSPMKGHSHVYWYRQLPEEGLKFMVYLQKENIIDESGMPKERFSAEFPKEGPSILRIQQVVRGDSAAYFCASSVGQKETQYFGPGTRLLVL.

The chain carries TRBV24-1 and TRBJ1-3, with D possibly being TRBD1 (5 bases). The germline CDR1 and CDR2 sequences are KGHDR and SFDVKD. The CDR3 sequence is 16 residues long. Trimming shortened V by 3 bases and J by 0 bases, and 11 bases separated the two germline ends. The chain's CDR3 is CATSDMGLLSGNTIYF. The CDR3 DNA is TGTGCCACCAGTGATATGGGGCTGCTCTCTGGAAACACCATATATTTT.

The V call is TRBV3-1 (or the pseudogene TRBV3-2), the J call TRBJ2-7; TRBD1 is a possible D gene (6 bases). The length of the CDR3 is 14 residues. CDR1 LGHDT and CDR2 YNNKEL come from the germline V gene (reference sequence). The V gene lost 1 base and the J gene lost 0 bases, with 7 bases spanning the gap. The CDR3 here is CASSQGTASYEQYF. CDR3 in DNA: TGTGCCAGCAGCCAAGGGACAGCCTCCTACGAGCAGTACTTC.

V gene TRBV4-3 combines with J gene TRBJ1-6; 7 positions match TRBD1. The germline gives CDR1 LGHNA, CDR2 YSLEER. The V and J ends lost 0 bases and 9 bases, in that order; junction bases with no gene match: 5. The CDR3 consists of 15 residues. CDR3 bases: TGCGCCAGCAGCCAAGATACAGGGGCGCTTTCACCCCTCCACTTT. It codes for CASSQDTGALSPLHF.

CDR3: CASSLLSYEQYF. CDR3 bases: TGTGCCAGCAGTCTACTCTCCTACGAGCAGTACTTC. J is TRBJ2-7 and V is TRBV12-1; the tabulated D call, TRBD2, remains unverified against the DNA. TRBV12-1 represents a pseudogene. This CDR3 is 12 amino acids long.

The genes are TRBV19 and TRBJ2-1, with 7 bases fitting TRBD1. In germline, CDR1 is LNHDA, CDR2 SQIVND (reference sequence). This CDR3 contains 15 residues. The J segment lost 1 base and the V segment lost 4 bases, leaving 4 bases of the junction unmatched. CDR3 in amino acids: CASSTGTVSYNEQFF. The CDR3 nucleotides are TGTGCCAGTAGTACTGGGACAGTTTCCTACAATGAGCAGTTCTTC.

The sample holds one count of this clone. The rearrangement uses TRBV11-2 and TRBJ1-4; 8 bases line up with TRBD1. Per germline, CDR1 SGHAT and CDR2 FQNNGV. The CDR3 is 15 residues long. Losses at the gene ends were 0 bases for V and 8 bases for J; bases not matched to a gene: 5. This chain's CDR3 is CASSLDSGGREKLFF. CDR3 sequence (DNA): TGTGCCAGCAGCTTAGATTCAGGGGGCAGGGAAAAACTGTTTTTT.

The V and J genes are TRBV6-2 or TRBV6-3 and TRBJ2-2, with a weak D call TRBD1 (7 bases). The CDR3 runs 15 residues. The ends were cut back, 3 bases at V and 4 bases at J, with 12 bases in the middle. Germline V gene data show CDR1 as MNHEY and CDR2 as SVGEGT. CDR3: CASSYLQGGTGELFF. The CDR3 DNA is TGTGCCAGCAGTTATCTCCAGGGGGGCACCGGGGAGCTGTTTTTT.

The chain links TRBV10-1 to TRBJ1-5, with 8 bases lining up with TRBD1. The CDR3 extends over 18 amino acids. Germline CDR1 WNHNN, CDR2 SYGVQD (reference sequence). The V segment lost 2 bases and the J segment 7 bases; nucleotides outside the gene matches: 16. This CDR3 is CASSEPGRDRLTWQPQHF. The CDR3 region has the DNA TGCGCCAGCAGTGAGCCAGGACGGGACAGGCTAACCTGGCAGCCCCAGCATTTT.

This clone has a single count. The J gene is TRBJ2-7, the V gene TRBV7-3; 7 bases are a match to TRBD1. This CDR3 region has 15 residues. Trimming at V came to 4 bases and at J to 3 bases, leaving 9 bases not matched to a gene. Germline assignment: CDR1 SGHTA and CDR2 FQGTGA. Written as DNA, the CDR3 is TGTGCCAGCAGCTCTTATACGACAGGGATCTACGAGCAGTACTTC. It encodes CASSSYTTGIYEQYF.

This sequence joins TRBV24-1 and TRBJ2-5, with D possibly being TRBD1 (6 bases). The CDR3 length is 17 residues. CDR1 is KGHDR and CDR2 is SFDVKD in the germline V gene. V was trimmed by 1 base and J by 2 bases, leaving 16 bases between them. The CDR3 DNA follows: TGTGCCACCAGTGATTTCAACAGGGTCCAAAATCAAGAGACCCAGTACTTC. Translated: CATSDFNRVQNQETQYF.

The chain couples TRBV30 to TRBJ1-3, with D perhaps TRBD1 (6 bases). Germline-derived CDR1 and CDR2 are GTSNPN and SVGIG (reference sequence). V lost 5 bases and J lost 1, with 18 bases in between. The CDR3 consists of 16 residues. The CDR3 DNA reads as TGTGCCTGGTTTCACTTTCAGGGGATATCTGGAAACACCATATATTTT. Translated: CAWFHFQGISGNTIYF.

The rearrangement joins TRBV7-9 to TRBJ2-3, with 9 bases lining up with TRBD2. The CDR3 runs to 14 residues. Germline-derived CDR1 and CDR2 are SEHNR and FQNEAQ (reference sequence). V trimming: 3 bases; J trimming: 6 bases; junction bases outside the gene matches: 4. The CDR3 is CASSLGLAGDTQYF. CDR3 nucleotides: TGTGCCAGCAGCTTGGGGCTAGCGGGGGATACGCAGTATTTT.